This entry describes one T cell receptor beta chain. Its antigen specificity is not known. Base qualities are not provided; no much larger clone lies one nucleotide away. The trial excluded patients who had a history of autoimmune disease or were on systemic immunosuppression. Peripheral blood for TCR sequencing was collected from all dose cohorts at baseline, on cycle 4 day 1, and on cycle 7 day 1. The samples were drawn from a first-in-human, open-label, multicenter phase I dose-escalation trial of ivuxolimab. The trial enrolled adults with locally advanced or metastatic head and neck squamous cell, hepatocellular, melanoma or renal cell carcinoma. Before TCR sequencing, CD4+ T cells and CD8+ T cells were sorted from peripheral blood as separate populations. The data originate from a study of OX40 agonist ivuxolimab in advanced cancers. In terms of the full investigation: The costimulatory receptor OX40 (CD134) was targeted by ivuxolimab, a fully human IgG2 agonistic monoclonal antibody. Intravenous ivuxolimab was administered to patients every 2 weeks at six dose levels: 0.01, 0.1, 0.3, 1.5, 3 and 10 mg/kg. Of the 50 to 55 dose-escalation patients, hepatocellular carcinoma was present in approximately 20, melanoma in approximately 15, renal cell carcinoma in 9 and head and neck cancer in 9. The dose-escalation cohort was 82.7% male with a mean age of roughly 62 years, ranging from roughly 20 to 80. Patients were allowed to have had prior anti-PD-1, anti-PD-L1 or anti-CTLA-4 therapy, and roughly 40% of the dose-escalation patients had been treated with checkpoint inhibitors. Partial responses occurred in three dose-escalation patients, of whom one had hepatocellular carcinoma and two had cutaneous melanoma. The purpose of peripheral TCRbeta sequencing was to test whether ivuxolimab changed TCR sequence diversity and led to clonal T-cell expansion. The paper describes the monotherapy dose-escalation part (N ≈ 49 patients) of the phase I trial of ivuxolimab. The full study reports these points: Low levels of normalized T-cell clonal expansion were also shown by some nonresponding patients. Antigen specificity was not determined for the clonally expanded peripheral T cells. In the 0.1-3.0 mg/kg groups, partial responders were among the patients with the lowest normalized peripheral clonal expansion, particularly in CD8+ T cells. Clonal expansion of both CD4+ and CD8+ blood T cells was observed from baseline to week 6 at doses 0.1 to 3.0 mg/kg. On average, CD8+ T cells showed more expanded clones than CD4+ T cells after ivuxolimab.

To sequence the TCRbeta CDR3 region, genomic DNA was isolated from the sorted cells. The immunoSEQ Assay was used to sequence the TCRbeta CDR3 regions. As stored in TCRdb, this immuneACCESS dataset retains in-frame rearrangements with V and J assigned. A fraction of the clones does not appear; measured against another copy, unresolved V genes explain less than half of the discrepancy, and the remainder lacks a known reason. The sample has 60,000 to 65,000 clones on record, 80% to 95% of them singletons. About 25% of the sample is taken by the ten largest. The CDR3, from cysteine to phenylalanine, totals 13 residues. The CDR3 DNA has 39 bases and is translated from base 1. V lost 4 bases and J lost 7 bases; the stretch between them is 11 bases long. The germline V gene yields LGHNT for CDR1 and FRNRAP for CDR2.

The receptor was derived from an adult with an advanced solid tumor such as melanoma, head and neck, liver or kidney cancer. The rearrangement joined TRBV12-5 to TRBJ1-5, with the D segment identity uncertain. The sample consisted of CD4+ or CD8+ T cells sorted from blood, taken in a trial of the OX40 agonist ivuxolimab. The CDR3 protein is CASGYVGWQPQHF. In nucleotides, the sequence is TGTGCTAGTGGTTATGTGGGTTGGCAGCCCCAGCATTTT.